The entry below gives a single TCR beta chain sequence along with its context. This sample stems from a study of blood T cell repertoires in COVID-19. Study summary: The United States, Italy and Spain provided the acute and convalescent COVID-19 samples. PBMCs, B-cell-depleted T cells, or T cells provided the cDNA or gDNA that made up the material.

As processed by the authors: Estimates of nucleated cell counts were drawn from the amplification of reference gene primers. Libraries were prepared by immunoSEQ multiplex PCR; TCRdb keeps only in-frame clonotypes and omits some of them. The V and J calls and clone size are taken from that table; D and trimming were inferred from the DNA. The sample contains roughly 220,000 clones, around 85% of which appear only once. Ages ranged from roughly 18 to 100 years, with residence in more than 20 US areas. The V end lost 2 bases, the J end lost 3 bases, and 8 bases lay between the germline ends. The CDR3 consists of 13 residues.

The receptor's source is a woman in her 40s with acute COVID-19. The chain carries TRBV12-3 or TRBV12-4 and TRBJ2-7; D ambiguous. Sequencing was done on a sample of PBMCs or T cells enriched from blood (not recorded which). The CDR3 spells CASSLSSDYEQYF. In DNA, the CDR3 is TGTGCCAGCAGTTTATCGAGTGACTACGAGCAGTACTTC.